The next 10 T cell receptor beta chains were all read from a single sample in a study of T cell responses to AZD1222 COVID-19 vaccine. Here immunoSEQ multiplex PCR was the method, and the copy in TCRdb shows in-frame clones only, minus some. The sample has around 110,000 clones, 90% seen once. Source: peripheral blood, taken on day 0 of AZD1222 vaccination. These receptors were obtained from an adult in good health.

The chain has TRBV30 and TRBJ2-1; 12 bases match TRBD2. The germline CDR1 and CDR2 sequences are GTSNPN and SVGIG (reference sequence). The CDR3 runs 15 residues. Trimming took 4 bases from V and 8 from J; bases not matched to a gene: 9. The CDR3 coding sequence is TGTGCCTGGACACTCCTAGCGGGAGGGGGCGATGAGCAGTTCTTC. Its protein product is CAWTLLAGGGDEQFF.

The chain uses TRBV12-3 or TRBV12-4 and TRBJ2-2; D gene unclear. The CDR3 runs to 11 residues. V was pared by 7 bases and J by 8 bases, with 8 bases between. The CDR3 DNA reads as TGTGCCAGCACCCGAAGGGGGGAGCTGTTTTTT. This encodes CASTRRGELFF.

This rearrangement joins TRBV19 to TRBJ2-7; D perhaps matches TRBD2 (6 bases). Per the germline V gene, CDR1 is LNHDA and CDR2 is SQIVND (reference sequence). Trimming took 7 bases from V and 0 from J, leaving 13 bases between them. This CDR3 contains 14 residues. CDR3 DNA sequence: TGTGCCAGTAATAGGGGACTTAGCTCCTACGAGCAGTACTTC. It codes for CASNRGLSSYEQYF. The full variable domain, in which reference TRBV19 and TRBJ2-7 provide the parts outside the CDR3, is DGGITQSPKYLFRKEGQNVTLSCEQNLNHDAMYWYRQDPGQGLRLIYYSQIVNDFQKGDIAEGYSVSREKKESFPLTVTSAQKNPTAFYLCASNRGLSSYEQYFGPGTRLTVT.

The J gene is TRBJ2-1, the V gene TRBV18; 9 nucleotides line up with TRBD2. Germline V gene lookup returns CDR1 KGHSH and CDR2 LQKENI. The trim removed 0 bases at V and 7 bases at J, leaving 1 base unmatched. CDR3 length equals 14 residues. For the CDR3, the DNA is TGTGCCAGCTCACCACCGACTAGCGGTAATGAGCAGTTCTTC. This sequence encodes CASSPPTSGNEQFF.

This sequence joins TRBV11-2 and TRBJ2-7; 11 bases map to TRBD2. CDR3 size: 16 residues. The V gene's germline CDR1 is SGHAT and CDR2 FQNNGV. V lost 7 bases, J lost 7 bases, and 15 bases stayed unmatched. CDR3 DNA: TGTGCCAGCACCGAATACGGACTAGCGGGCCTTGGGGAGCAGTACTTC. This gives the protein CASTEYGLAGLGEQYF.

The chain links TRBV28 to TRBJ2-1, with TRBD2 identical over 8 bases. This CDR3 contains 14 residues. CDR1 and CDR2 from the germline V gene are MDHEN and SYDVKM. Unmatched junction bases numbered 7, after V lost 4 bases and J lost 8 bases. The CDR3 reads CASSSGLANDEQFF. In DNA, the CDR3 is TGTGCCAGCAGTTCAGGACTAGCTAACGATGAGCAGTTCTTC.

The chain is built from TRBV5-1 and TRBJ1-2; no reliable D call. Germline lookup yields CDR1 SGHRS and CDR2 YFSETQ. The V end lost 0 bases, the J end lost 8 bases, and 8 bases lay between the germline ends. This CDR3 is 12 amino acids long. This CDR3 reads CASSLAGGGYTF. The DNA for the CDR3 is TGCGCCAGCAGCTTGGCAGGAGGGGGCTACACCTTC.

CDR3 in DNA: TGTGCCAGCAGTCGGGACACACTGGGGTACGAGCAGTACTTC. This gives the protein CASSRDTLGYEQYF. The J gene is TRBJ2-7, the V gene TRBV6-5, with a tentative D call TRBD1 (6 bases). There are 14 residues in the CDR3. V dropped 5 bases and J dropped 4 bases, with 15 bases sitting between them. Germline V gene data show CDR1 as MNHEY and CDR2 as SVGAGI.

This clone came up a few times. The J gene is TRBJ1-2, the V gene TRBV6-5; TRBD1 might be the D (6 bases). This CDR3 region has 12 residues. Germline V gene sequence: CDR1 MNHEY, CDR2 SVGAGI. The V and J ends lost 6 bases and 8 bases respectively, with 13 bases between them. The CDR3 loop reads CASRLQGGGYTF. The CDR3 nucleotides read TGTGCCAGCAGGCTACAGGGTGGCGGCTACACCTTC.

CDR3 in amino acids: CASSTSGKNGYTF. As DNA, the CDR3 is TGTGCCAGCTCAACCTCCGGGAAAAATGGCTACACCTTC. This chain uses TRBV21-1 with TRBJ1-2. TRBV21-1 is listed as a pseudogene. The CDR3 loop spans 13 amino acids.